This TCR beta chain was found in a study of blood T cell repertoires in COVID-19. Study-wide background: Samples taken during acute and convalescent COVID-19 were collected in the United States, Italy and Spain.

Authors' methods: Using reference gene primer amplification, nucleated cell counts were estimated. Clones were read by immunoSEQ multiplex PCR, and TCRdb kept only the in-frame ones, dropping some. Clone size and the V and J calls come from that table; the DNA yielded D and trimming. This sample has under 150,000 clones, with 80% found just once. The length of the CDR3 is 13 residues. The V end lost 6 bases, the J end lost 10 bases, and 13 bases lay between the germline ends. The receptor comes from a woman aged 45-65 years with acute or convalescent COVID-19. The sample was peripheral blood. V usage is TRBV12-3 or TRBV12-4 and J usage is TRBJ1-6, with no clear D. The CDR3 DNA follows: TGTGCCAGCAGCGGGGTCATTAGATCACCCCTCCACTTT. Its protein is CASSGVIRSPLHF.